This T cell receptor (beta chain) was retrieved from a study of T cell repertoires in cytomegalovirus infection. Across the whole study: Matching HLA type, along with CMV infection, was indicated by public TCR beta signatures.

General observations from the study: HLA-C-restricted CMV-specific TCR beta clonotypes prevailed in the ex vivo response. Accumulated public TCR beta family frequency recognized individuals carrying CMV together with the relevant HLA.

TCRdb used MiXCR to reprocess the reads, holding one entry per CDR3 protein. The sample yields more than 500,000 distinct CDR3 sequences, 15% to 20% seen once. For this clonotype: Its antigen is unknown.

This CDR3 has 12 amino acids. From germline, CDR1 is MNHEY and CDR2 SMNVEV (reference sequence). V was shortened by 5 bases and J by 5 bases, with 8 bases between the two germline ends. The gene calls are TRBV27 and TRBJ2-3, with unresolved D. This receptor was identified in a human donor in good health (CMV status not recorded). Some clones in this sample may be carry-over from other donors' samples. Sequencing used CD8+ T cells from PBMCs. CDR3: CASSPIGDTQYF. The CDR3 nucleotides are TGTGCCAGCAGTCCGATCGGAGATACGCAGTATTTT.